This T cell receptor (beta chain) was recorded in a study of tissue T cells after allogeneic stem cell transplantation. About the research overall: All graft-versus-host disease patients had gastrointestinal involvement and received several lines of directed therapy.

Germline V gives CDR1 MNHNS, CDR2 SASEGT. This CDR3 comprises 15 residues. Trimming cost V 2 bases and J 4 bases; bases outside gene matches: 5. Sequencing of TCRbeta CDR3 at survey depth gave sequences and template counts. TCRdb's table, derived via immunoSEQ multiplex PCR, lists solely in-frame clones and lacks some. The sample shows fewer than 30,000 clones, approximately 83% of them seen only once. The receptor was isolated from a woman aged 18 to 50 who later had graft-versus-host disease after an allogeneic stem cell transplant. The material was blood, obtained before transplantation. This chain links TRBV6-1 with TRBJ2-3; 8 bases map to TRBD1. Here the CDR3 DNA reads TGTGCCAGCAGTGAAACCCAGGGGGCCCCAGATACGCAGTATTTT. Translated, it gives CASSETQGAPDTQYF.